The 29 T cell receptor beta chains reported below all come from one sample, sequenced in a study of shared clonotypes between healthy human individuals. Clones were sequenced by immunoSEQ multiplex PCR, and TCRdb holds only the in-frame ones, with some missing. The table records more than 450,000 clones, less than 85% of them present only once. The sequenced sample was PBMCs. The receptors were sampled from a woman aged 40 to 49 in good health. Some clones in this sample may be carry-over from other donors' samples.

The chain carries TRBV7-3 and TRBJ2-5; D assignment may be TRBD1 or TRBD2 (5 bases each). Germline V gene data show CDR1 as SGHTA and CDR2 as FQGTGA. Trimming pared 2 bases from V and 2 bases from J, leaving 12 bases between. The CDR3 has 15 amino acids. The CDR3 nucleotides read TGTGCCAGCAGCTTAGTCCCAGGGACGCAAGAGACCCAGTACTTC. Its protein product is CASSLVPGTQETQYF. Full variable domain (remainder filled in from reference TRBV7-3 and TRBJ2-5): GAGVSQTPSNKVTEKGKYVELRCDPISGHTALYWYRQSLGQGPEFLIYFQGTGAADDSGLPNDRFFAVRPEGSVSTLKIQRTERGDSAVYLCASSLVPGTQETQYFGPGTRLLVL.

The chain links TRBV6-6 to TRBJ2-2, with unresolved D. Germline assignment: CDR1 MNHNY and CDR2 SVGAGI (reference sequence). The CDR3 runs 12 residues. The V end was cut by 8 bases, the J end by 5 bases, with 9 bases between. CDR3 sequence: CASGHGTGELFF. CDR3 sequence (DNA): TGTGCCAGCGGCCATGGGACCGGGGAGCTGTTTTTT.

This clone was observed at least ten times. The J gene is TRBJ1-5, the V gene TRBV7-6, with D perhaps TRBD1 (5 bases). V was cut by 5 bases and J by 0 bases, with 11 bases left in between. Per the germline V gene, CDR1 is SGHVS and CDR2 is FNYEAQ. The CDR3 has 15 amino acids. The DNA of the CDR3 is TGTGCCAGCAGCGGACACTACTATAGCAATCAGCCCCAGCATTTT. Amino acids: CASSGHYYSNQPQHF.

This clone was found once. This chain connects TRBV7-6 to TRBJ2-5, with D unclear. Germline V CDR1 and CDR2: SGHVS, FNYEAQ. V lost 1 base, J lost 5 bases, and 11 bases lay in between. CDR3 length: 14 amino acids. The CDR3: CASSLGPLAETQYF. In DNA form, the CDR3 reads TGTGCCAGCAGCTTAGGCCCTCTCGCGGAGACCCAGTACTTC.

V and J are TRBV28 and TRBJ1-1; D unresolved. V was shortened by 6 bases and J by 1 base, with 6 bases between the two germline ends. The CDR3 spans 12 residues. Germline lookup yields CDR1 MDHEN and CDR2 SYDVKM. The CDR3 nucleotides read TGTGCCAGCAGACTCCAGAACACTGAAGCTTTCTTT. This codes for CASRLQNTEAFF.

Concerning this clone: The same CDR3 arises from other DNA sequences in this sample as well. CDR3: CAWSVGLADTDTQYF. CDR3 DNA: TGTGCCTGGAGTGTAGGACTAGCGGACACAGATACGCAGTATTTT. The chain recombines TRBV30 with TRBJ2-3; 10 nucleotides agree with TRBD2. CDR1 is GTSNPN and CDR2 is SVGIG in the germline V gene (reference sequence). V shed 0 bases and J 2 bases; nucleotides not matched to a gene: 2. The CDR3 loop spans 15 amino acids.

The J gene is TRBJ1-5, the V gene TRBV27; 7 bases are shared with TRBD1. Trimming at V came to 6 bases and at J to 2 bases, leaving 7 bases not matched to a gene. Looked up from germline, CDR1 is MNHEY and CDR2 is SMNVEV (reference sequence). There are 15 residues in the CDR3. The CDR3, as DNA: TGTGCCAGCAGAAGAGGACAGGTGGGCAATCAGCCCCAGCATTTT. It yields the protein CASRRGQVGNQPQHF.

V is TRBV5-6 and J is TRBJ2-3; 7 positions match TRBD1. Germline lookup yields CDR1 SGHDT and CDR2 YYEEEE. The CDR3 is 15 residues long. Germline trimming cut 2 bases from V and 2 bases from J; bases unmatched to any gene: 5. The CDR3 protein is CASSFSGQSTDTQYF. The CDR3 nucleotides are TGTGCCAGCAGCTTTTCGGGACAGTCCACAGATACGCAGTATTTT.

There are a few counts of this clone. This sequence joins TRBV19 and TRBJ1-5; D is uncertain. This CDR3 contains 13 residues. In germline, CDR1 is LNHDA, CDR2 SQIVND (reference sequence). Trimming took 7 bases from V and 7 from J, leaving 14 bases between them. The chain's CDR3 is CASTADGEQPQHF. CDR3 nucleotide sequence: TGTGCCAGTACGGCGGACGGAGAACAGCCCCAGCATTTT.

This clone was observed a few times. The V and J genes are TRBV5-4 and TRBJ1-2; the match to TRBD1 covers 10 bases. CDR1 is SGHNT, CDR2 YYREEE, per germline (reference sequence). The CDR3 sequence is 15 residues long. V lost 7 bases, J lost 4 bases, and 10 bases stayed unmatched. The CDR3 DNA is TGTGCCAGCGGGGGACAGGGGAGATTGGCCTATGGCTACACCTTC. It codes for CASGGQGRLAYGYTF.

This clone has just a few counts. Other DNA variants within this sample encode the same CDR3. This chain connects TRBV4-1 to TRBJ2-7, with 12 bases lining up with TRBD2. This CDR3 has 15 residues. Per the germline V gene, CDR1 is MGHRA and CDR2 is YSYEKL. V lost 2 bases and J lost 2; bases outside the gene matches: 1. For the CDR3, the DNA is TGCGCCAGCAGCCAACTAGCGGGAGGGACCTACGAGCAGTACTTC. Protein product: CASSQLAGGTYEQYF.

With respect to this clone: A much more abundant neighbour one base away suggests this may be a read error. The same CDR3 can be traced to other DNA sequences in this sample. The rearrangement joins TRBV5-1 to TRBJ2-2; no definite D call. Germline CDR1 is SGHRS and CDR2 is YFSETQ. The CDR3 length is 13 residues. Trimming took off 0 bases at V and 4 bases at J, with 4 bases between the two ends. The CDR3 spells CASSLGGTGELFF. The CDR3 coding sequence is TGCGCCAGCAGCTTGGGGGGCACCGGGGAGCTGTTTTTT.

This chain's CDR3 is CASSLWGSGRVGELFF. The DNA of the CDR3 is TGTGCCAGCAGCTTATGGGGTAGCGGGCGGGTCGGGGAGCTGTTTTTT. V gene TRBV11-2 combines with J gene TRBJ2-2, with TRBD2 matching 7 bases. CDR1 and CDR2 (germline): SGHAT, FQNNGV. The CDR3 consists of 16 residues. V shed 2 bases, J shed 7 bases, and the junction held 10 bases outside the gene matches. The complete variable domain, with remaining parts taken from reference TRBV11-2 and TRBJ2-2, reads EAGVAQSPRYKIIEKRQSVAFWCNPISGHATLYWYQQILGQGPKLLIQFQNNGVVDDSQLPKDRFSAERLKGVDSTLKIQPAKLEDSAVYLCASSLWGSGRVGELFFGEGSRLTVL.

The V call is TRBV5-4, the J call TRBJ2-7; tentatively, D is TRBD2 (6 bases). There are 13 residues in the CDR3. With 4 bases removed from V and 7 bases from J, the gap between germline ends came to 15 bases. Germline V gene lookup returns CDR1 SGHNT and CDR2 YYREEE (reference sequence). The CDR3 DNA sequence: TGTGCCAGCAGCACGGGGGATCGGTCGGAGCAGTACTTC. Translating gives CASSTGDRSEQYF.

This chain uses TRBV2 with TRBJ1-2; D not resolved. Per the germline V gene, CDR1 is SNHLY and CDR2 is FYNNEI. This CDR3 comprises 13 residues. V was pared by 6 bases and J by 5 bases, with 13 bases between. CDR3 residues: CASRTDGGYGYTF. The CDR3 nucleotides are TGTGCCAGCAGGACGGACGGCGGGTATGGCTACACCTTC.

This clone was detected only once. The rearrangement joins TRBV7-2 to TRBJ2-7; D remains unclear. The CDR3 has 15 amino acids. Trimming took 5 bases from V and 2 from J, leaving 16 bases between them. Germline V gene sequence: CDR1 SGHTA, CDR2 FQGNSA. The CDR3: CASSTSSTTPYEQYF. As DNA, the CDR3 is TGTGCCAGCAGCACCAGCAGCACCACTCCCTACGAGCAGTACTTC.

About this clone itself: This same CDR3 is encoded by further DNA sequences in the sample. The chain couples TRBV15 to TRBJ2-3; no clear D gene. CDR3 size: 14 residues. The germline V gene has CDR1 LNHNV and CDR2 YYDKDF (reference sequence). V was shortened by 1 base and J by 4 bases, with 9 bases between the two germline ends. The CDR3 region is CATSRGGTADTQYF. The CDR3 DNA sequence: TGTGCCACCAGCAGAGGAGGTACGGCAGATACGCAGTATTTT.

The V gene is TRBV6-6, the J gene TRBJ2-5; TRBD2 is a possible D gene (7 bases). V dropped 7 bases and J dropped 2 bases, with 20 bases sitting between them. Germline V lookup: CDR1 MNHNY, CDR2 SVGAGI (reference sequence). This CDR3 has 16 amino acids. The CDR3 spells CASNIMGGTFQETQYF. The CDR3 DNA follows: TGTGCCAGCAATATTATGGGGGGGACATTTCAAGAGACCCAGTACTTC.

In nucleotides, the CDR3 is TGTGCCAGCAGTTTCAGGGGGCGATCCTACGAGCAGTACTTC. The encoded protein is CASSFRGRSYEQYF. The chain joins TRBV28 to TRBJ2-5; 8 nucleotides agree with TRBD1. The J call could be wrong; TRBJ2-7 is a better fit for the DNA end. This CDR3 contains 14 residues. Germline values: CDR1 MDHEN, CDR2 SYDVKM.

The chain employs TRBV28 and TRBJ2-5; D is ambiguous. V shed 5 bases and J shed 5 bases, with 6 bases lying between them. The CDR3 extends over 11 amino acids. The germline V gene encodes CDR1 MDHEN and CDR2 SYDVKM. CDR3 region: CASSRTETQYF. Written as DNA, the CDR3 is TGTGCCAGCAGTCGAACCGAGACCCAGTACTTC.

J is TRBJ2-7 and V is TRBV2; 7 nucleotides match TRBD2. The length of the CDR3 is 16 residues. Unmatched junction bases numbered 10, after V lost 4 bases and J lost 1 base. Germline CDR1 reads SNHLY; CDR2 reads FYNNEI. The CDR3 region has the DNA TGTGCCAGCAGTGGAAGATCCGGGACTAATTCCTACGAGCAGTACTTC. Amino acids: CASSGRSGTNSYEQYF.

The V call is TRBV29-1, the J call TRBJ1-1; tentatively, D is TRBD1 (6 bases). The V gene's germline CDR1 is SQVTM and CDR2 ANQGSEA. The CDR3 length is 13 residues. The V end was cut by 1 base, the J end by 1 base, with 7 bases between. This CDR3 reads CSVEGTENTEAFF. DNA for the CDR3: TGCAGCGTTGAAGGGACAGAGAACACTGAAGCTTTCTTT.

The CDR3 sequence is CSVDSGLIHYGYTF. In DNA form, the CDR3 reads TGCAGCGTTGATAGCGGACTGATCCACTATGGCTACACCTTC. The chain carries TRBV29-1 and TRBJ1-2; no clear D. The CDR3 is made up of 14 amino acids. V dropped 3 bases and J dropped 3 bases, with 14 bases sitting between them. The germline V gene encodes CDR1 SQVTM and CDR2 ANQGSEA.

The chain has TRBV7-8 and TRBJ2-1; TRBD1 or TRBD2 may be the D gene (5 bases each). Trimming pared 0 bases from V and 8 bases from J, leaving 14 bases between. CDR1 and CDR2 from the germline V gene are SGHVS and FQNEAQ. The CDR3 is made up of 15 amino acids. The DNA for the CDR3 is TGTGCCAGCAGCTTAGCCGGGGTCAGGGCCCATGAGCAGTTCTTC. Translation: CASSLAGVRAHEQFF.

CDR3 sequence: CASSLDLVGGELFF. In DNA form, the CDR3 reads TGTGCCAGCAGTTTAGACCTAGTAGGCGGGGAGCTGTTTTTT. The chain recombines TRBV27 with TRBJ2-2; D is uncertain. The length of the CDR3 is 14 residues. Germline V gene lookup returns CDR1 MNHEY and CDR2 SMNVEV (reference sequence). V shed 2 bases and J shed 7 bases, with 11 bases lying between them.

The chain employs TRBV11-2 and TRBJ2-2; no reliable D call. CDR3 size: 14 residues. V dropped 4 bases and J dropped 3 bases, with 9 bases sitting between them. CDR1 is SGHAT and CDR2 is FQNNGV in the germline V gene. CDR3 coding DNA: TGTGCCAGCAGCTCGTGGACCGACACCGGGGAGCTGTTTTTT. Translated: CASSSWTDTGELFF.

This chain joins TRBV27 and TRBJ1-5, with a tentative D call TRBD1 (6 bases). Germline CDR1 is MNHEY and CDR2 is SMNVEV (reference sequence). CDR3 size: 17 residues. Deletions cut 5 bases from V and 2 bases from J, with 19 bases between. The CDR3 reads CASSRSQGLRGNQPQHF. CDR3 sequence (DNA): TGTGCCAGCAGTCGCTCACAGGGACTCAGGGGCAATCAGCCCCAGCATTTT.

Concerning this clone itself: The same CDR3 arises from other DNA sequences in this sample as well. The rearrangement uses TRBV18 and TRBJ2-7, with TRBD1 matching 7 bases. Germline loops: CDR1 KGHSH, CDR2 LQKENI. The junction had 2 bases not matched to a gene; V was cut back by 3 bases and J by 0 bases. This CDR3 is built from 14 residues. The CDR3 nucleotides read TGTGCCAGCTCACCCGGGACAGCCTCCTACGAGCAGTACTTC. This gives the protein CASSPGTASYEQYF.

This clone was recorded once. The gene calls are TRBV5-1 and TRBJ2-1; the match to TRBD2 covers 10 bases. The CDR3 length is 15 residues. Germline CDR1 and CDR2: SGHRS and YFSETQ. Losses at the gene ends were 0 bases for V and 6 bases for J; bases not matched to a gene: 3. The DNA for the CDR3 is TGCGCCAGCAGCTTGGTAGGACTAGCGGCCAATGAGCAGTTCTTC. Translating gives CASSLVGLAANEQFF.